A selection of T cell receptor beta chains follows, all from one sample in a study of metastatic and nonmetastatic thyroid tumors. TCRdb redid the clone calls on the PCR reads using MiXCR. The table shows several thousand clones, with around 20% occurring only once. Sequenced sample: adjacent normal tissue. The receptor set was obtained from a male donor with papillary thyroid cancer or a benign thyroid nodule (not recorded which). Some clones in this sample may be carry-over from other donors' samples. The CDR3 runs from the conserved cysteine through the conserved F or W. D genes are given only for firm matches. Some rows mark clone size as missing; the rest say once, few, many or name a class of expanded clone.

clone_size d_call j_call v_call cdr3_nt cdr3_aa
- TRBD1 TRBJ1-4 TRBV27 TGTGCCAGCAGTTCCACAGGGGGCTCTAATGAAAAACTGTTTTTT CASSSTGGSNEKLFF
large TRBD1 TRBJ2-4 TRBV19 TGTGCCAGTAGTTTGGGGACAGGGGAGAAAAACATTCAGTACTTC CASSLGTGEKNIQYF
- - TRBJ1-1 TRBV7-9 TGTGCCATCAGCTTACGGGCGGGGGTCACTGAAGCTTTCTTT CAISLRAGVTEAFF
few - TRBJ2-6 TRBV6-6 TGTGCCAGCAGTTACGGGTCTGGGGCCAACGTCCTGACTTTC CASSYGSGANVLTF
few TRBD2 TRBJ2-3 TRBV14 TGTGCCAGCAGCCAGGGGCGGGGGGGCCTTGGAGATACGCAGTATTTT CASSQGRGGLGDTQYF
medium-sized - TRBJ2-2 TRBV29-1 TGCAGCGTTGATTTAGGCTGGGGGGCGGCCGGGGAGCTGTTTTTT CSVDLGWGAAGELFF
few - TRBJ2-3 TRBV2 TGTGCCAGCAGACGGGACCCCACAGATACGCAGTATTTT CASRRDPTDTQYF
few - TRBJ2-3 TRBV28 TGTGCCAGCAGTCCCCAGTACACAGATACGCAGTATTTT CASSPQYTDTQYF
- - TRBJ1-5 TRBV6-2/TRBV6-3 TGTGCCAGCAGTTACTCAATCACTGGCGGGGTCGATGGCAATCAGCCCCAGCATTTT CASSYSITGGVDGNQPQHF
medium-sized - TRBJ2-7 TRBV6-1 TGTGCCAGCAGTGAAGTTACAGGATTCTACGAGCAGTACTTC CASSEVTGFYEQYF
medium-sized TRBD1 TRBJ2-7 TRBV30 TGTGCCTGGAGGCCCGGGACAGGGGCCTACGAGCAGTACTTC CAWRPGTGAYEQYF
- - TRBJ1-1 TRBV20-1 TGCAGTGCCCCCGAGGGGGGCACTGAAGCTTTCTTT CSAPEGGTEAFF
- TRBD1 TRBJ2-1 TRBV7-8 TGTGCCAGCAGCATAGGGACAGAAGCCTACAATGAGCAGTTCTTC CASSIGTEAYNEQFF
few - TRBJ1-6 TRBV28 TGTGCCAGCAGTCCAATTCTGGGAGAGGGTTCACCCCTCCACTTT CASSPILGEGSPLHF
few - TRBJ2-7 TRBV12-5 TGTGCTAGTGGGACGGAGGTCACCTACGAGCAGTACTTC CASGTEVTYEQYF
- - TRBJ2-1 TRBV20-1 TGCAGTGCTAGATACCCTTTATTTGAGCAGTTCTTC CSARYPLFEQFF
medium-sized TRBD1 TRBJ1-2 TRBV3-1 TGTGCCAGCAGCCAAATTGCCCTCCGGGACAGAGAGGCCTATGGCTACACCTTC CASSQIALRDREAYGYTF
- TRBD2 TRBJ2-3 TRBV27 TGTGCCAGCAGTTCGACCGGGGCGGGGGCAGATACGCAGTATTTT CASSSTGAGADTQYF
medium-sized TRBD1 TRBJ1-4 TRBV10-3 TGTGCCATCAGTGAAAGACAGGGCCCTAATGAAAAACTGTTTTTT CAISERQGPNEKLFF
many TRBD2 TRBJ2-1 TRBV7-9 TGTGCCAGCAGCTTAAGTAGCGGGGGGGCATACAATGAGCAGTTCTTC CASSLSSGGAYNEQFF
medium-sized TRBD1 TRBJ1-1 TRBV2 TGTGCCAGCAGTGCCGGACAGGGGGCCTCCTCGAACACTGAAGCTTTCTTT CASSAGQGASSNTEAFF
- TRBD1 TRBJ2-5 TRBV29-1 TGCAGCGTTTCCGGGACAGGGACAGAGACCCAGTACTTC CSVSGTGTETQYF
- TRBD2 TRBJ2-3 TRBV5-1 TGCGCCAGCAGCCGGATACTAGCGGGGGGCACAGATACGCAGTATTTT CASSRILAGGTDTQYF
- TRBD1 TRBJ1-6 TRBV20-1 TGCAGTGCTAGAGTACAGGGGATCGATAATTCACCCCTCCACTTT CSARVQGIDNSPLHF
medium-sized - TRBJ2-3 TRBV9 TGTGCCAGCAGCGTAGGGATCCCCCAGGGCTCAGATACGCAGTATTTT CASSVGIPQGSDTQYF
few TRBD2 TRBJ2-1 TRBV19 TGTGCCAGTAGTATAGTACTAGCGGGAGGAAAGGGCAATGAGCAGTTCTTC CASSIVLAGGKGNEQFF
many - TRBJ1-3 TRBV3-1 TGTGCCAGCAGCCAAGATTGGTCGAGCTCTGGAAACACCATATATTTT CASSQDWSSSGNTIYF
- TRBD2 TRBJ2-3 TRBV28 TGTGCCACGTTGGGGGGGGACTATCAGACAGATACGCAGTATTTT CATLGGDYQTDTQYF
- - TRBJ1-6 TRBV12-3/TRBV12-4 TGTGCCAGCAGTCAATACAGGGACCCGGTATCACCCCTCCACTTT CASSQYRDPVSPLHF
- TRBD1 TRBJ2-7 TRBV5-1 TGCGCCAGCAGCTTGGGCGACAGGGGAGAGCAGTACTTC CASSLGDRGEQYF
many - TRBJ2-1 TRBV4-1 TGCGCCAGCAGCCAAGGCCCGAGCTCCTACAATGAGCAGTTCTTC CASSQGPSSYNEQFF
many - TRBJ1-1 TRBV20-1 TGCAGTGCTCCCCGGGGGGGGACTGAAGCTTTCTTT CSAPRGGTEAFF
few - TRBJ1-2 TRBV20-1 TGCAGTGCTAGAGACCCGCGGGGAATTGGCTACACCTTC CSARDPRGIGYTF
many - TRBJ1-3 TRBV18 TGTGCCAGCTCACCAGGACAGACCTCTGGAAACACCATATATTTT CASSPGQTSGNTIYF
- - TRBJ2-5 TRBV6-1 TGTGCCGGGAGTAAAGAAAGGGGTTATCAAGAGACCCAGTACTTC CAGSKERGYQETQYF
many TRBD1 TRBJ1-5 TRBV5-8 TGTGCCAGCAGCCCAAGGACAGGGGGCGGGAGTCAGCCCCAGCATTTT CASSPRTGGGSQPQHF